Listed below are T cell receptor beta chains from one sample, sequenced in a study of patients and donors after allogeneic stem cell transplantation. Each CDR3 protein gets one entry after TCRdb re-called the RT-PCR reads with MiXCR. The sample contains roughly 960,000 distinct CDR3 sequences, roughly 18% of which appear only once. Sequencing input: blood, either unsorted or a sorted T cell fraction (not recorded which). The receptors stem from a human donor who was either an allogeneic HSCT recipient or a stem cell or donor lymphocyte infusion donor (not recorded which). It is not recorded whose cells these are; they may come from a transplant donor. Both conserved end residues are part of each CDR3. Fields, in order: J gene, D gene, V gene, clone size, CDR3 protein, CDR3 DNA. A D gene is named only where the DNA matches it firmly. Clone size, where shown, is once, few, many, or a class for clones that have expanded.

>TRBJ2-5|NA|TRBV7-9|NA
CASSSSGAGGTQYF
TGTGCCAGCAGCTCCTCGGGGGCAGGTGGGACCCAGTACTTC
>TRBJ2-3|NA|TRBV12-3/TRBV12-4|few
CASSSSGPRTDTQYF
TGTGCCAGCAGTTCCTCCGGCCCTCGCACAGATACGCAGTATTTT
>TRBJ2-1|TRBD1|TRBV12-3/TRBV12-4|few
CASSRQGALLVNEQFF
TGTGCCAGCAGTAGACAGGGGGCTCTCCTGGTTAATGAGCAGTTCTTC
>TRBJ2-7|TRBD2|TRBV29-1|few
CSVGGGVLYEQYF
TGCAGCGTTGGGGGGGGGGTTCTGTACGAGCAGTACTTC
>TRBJ2-1|TRBD1|TRBV5-1|NA
CASSSGTGLTEQFF
TGCGCCAGCAGCTCCGGGACAGGGTTGACTGAGCAGTTCTTC
>TRBJ1-3|NA|TRBV28|few
CASIGGDGTIYF
TGTGCCAGCATCGGAGGAGATGGCACCATATATTTT
>TRBJ2-3|NA|TRBV7-2|NA
CASSLARTTTDTQYF
TGTGCCAGCAGCTTAGCGAGGACCACCACAGATACGCAGTATTTT
>TRBJ2-7|NA|TRBV9|few
CASSPTGQDEQYF
TGTGCCAGCAGTCCGACGGGGCAGGACGAGCAGTACTTC
>TRBJ2-5|NA|TRBV27|few
CASSLTLDGKTQYF
TGTGCCAGCAGTTTAACGCTAGACGGGAAGACCCAGTACTTC
>TRBJ1-2|NA|TRBV19|NA
CASIKAGTNGYTF
TGTGCCAGTATTAAGGCAGGCACCAATGGCTACACCTTC
>TRBJ1-4|TRBD1|TRBV7-8|many
CASSLVPWTGTEKLFF
TGTGCCAGCAGCTTAGTGCCATGGACAGGGACTGAAAAACTGTTTTTT
>TRBJ2-5|NA|TRBV20-1|NA
CSASQGETQYF
TGCAGTGCTAGCCAGGGGGAGACCCAGTACTTC
>TRBJ1-2|NA|TRBV6-1|NA
CASSQPPMTGYGYTF
TGTGCCAGCAGCCAACCTCCTATGACAGGCTATGGCTACACCTTC
>TRBJ1-5|NA|TRBV14|once
CASSQGGVGQPQHF
TGTGCCAGCAGCCAAGGGGGGGTCGGGCAGCCCCAGCATTTT
>TRBJ1-2|NA|TRBV2|NA
CASSQGTQPTWGYTF
TGTGCCAGCAGTCAGGGCACCCAACCTACTTGGGGCTACACCTTC
>TRBJ1-3|NA|TRBV2|NA
CATRPDNSGNTIYF
TGTGCCACCAGACCGGACAACTCTGGAAACACCATATATTTT
>TRBJ2-2|TRBD1|TRBV12-3/TRBV12-4|few
CASSRTTGGSYTGELFF
TGTGCCAGCAGTCGGACAACAGGGGGCTCGTACACCGGGGAGCTGTTTTTT
>TRBJ1-5|NA|TRBV12-3/TRBV12-4|few
CASSEQVPRPQHF
TGTGCCAGCAGTGAACAGGTCCCCCGGCCCCAGCATTTT
>TRBJ1-1|NA|TRBV2|NA
CASGATLLNTEAFF
TGTGCCAGCGGCGCCACCCTGTTGAACACTGAAGCTTTCTTT
>TRBJ1-6|NA|TRBV3-1|few
CASSLGREYSPLHF
TGTGCCAGCAGCCTCGGGAGGGAGTATTCACCCCTCCACTTT
>TRBJ1-5|NA|TRBV7-9|NA
CASSLGTGVSGNQPQHF
TGTGCCAGCAGCTTAGGTACCGGAGTTAGTGGCAATCAGCCCCAGCATTTT
>TRBJ2-3|TRBD1|TRBV5-5|few
CASSLGGTGVGDTQYF
TGTGCCAGCAGCTTGGGTGGGACAGGGGTTGGAGATACGCAGTATTTT
>TRBJ2-7|TRBD1|TRBV20-1|few
CSAGPEPGQGTYEQYF
TGCAGTGCTGGACCAGAGCCGGGACAGGGAACCTACGAGCAGTACTTC
>TRBJ1-1|NA|TRBV2|NA
CASGGTVNTEAFF
TGTGCCAGCGGGGGGACGGTGAACACTGAAGCTTTCTTT
>TRBJ1-5|NA|TRBV7-2|NA
CASTREQGPNQPQHF
TGTGCCAGCACCCGCGAACAGGGTCCAAATCAGCCCCAGCATTTT
>TRBJ2-1|TRBD2|TRBV5-1|many
CASSLVGGSGSNEQFF
TGCGCCAGCAGCTTGGTCGGCGGGAGCGGGAGCAATGAGCAGTTCTTC
>TRBJ1-2|NA|TRBV12-3/TRBV12-4|NA
CASRADQTLYGYTF
TGTGCCAGCAGGGCCGACCAGACCCTCTATGGCTACACCTTC
>TRBJ2-7|TRBD1|TRBV11-3|NA
CASSRGGTGAVQYF
TGTGCCAGCAGCCGAGGGGGCACAGGGGCTGTGCAGTACTTC
>TRBJ2-1|TRBD2|TRBV7-9|few
CASRGAGQSSYNEQFF
TGTGCCAGCAGGGGAGCGGGGCAAAGCTCCTACAATGAGCAGTTCTTC
>TRBJ2-5|NA|TRBV18|NA
CASSPRDVMETQYF
TGTGCCAGCTCACCTAGGGATGTTATGGAGACCCAGTACTTC
>TRBJ1-5|NA|TRBV7-9|few
CASSRGTLGGQPQHF
TGTGCCAGCAGCCGAGGGACTCTCGGGGGTCAGCCCCAGCATTTT
>TRBJ1-5|NA|TRBV7-9|few
CASSSRQSNQPQHF
TGTGCCAGCAGCTCCAGACAGAGCAATCAGCCCCAGCATTTT
>TRBJ2-7|NA|TRBV13|NA
CASRPTLLSYEQYF
TGTGCCAGCAGGCCGACCCTCTTATCCTACGAGCAGTACTTC
>TRBJ2-5|NA|TRBV15|few
CATSRDEGVAGETQYF
TGTGCCACCAGCAGAGATGAAGGTGTCGCGGGAGAGACCCAGTACTTC
>TRBJ2-7|NA|TRBV20-1|few
CSARDSVYEQYF
TGCAGTGCTCGGGACTCCGTTTACGAGCAGTACTTC
>TRBJ1-2|TRBD1|TRBV7-3|NA
CASSLIGTGEGYTF
TGTGCCAGCAGCTTAATCGGGACAGGGGAAGGCTACACCTTC
>TRBJ2-7|NA|TRBV30|few
CAWNAGGHEQYF
TGTGCCTGGAACGCCGGGGGCCACGAGCAGTACTTC
>TRBJ2-6|NA|TRBV12-3/TRBV12-4|NA
CASSLTQKTGANVLTF
TGTGCCAGCAGTTTGACTCAGAAGACTGGGGCCAACGTCCTGACTTTC
>TRBJ1-3|NA|TRBV7-6|NA
CASSLGTQTGNTIYF
TGTGCCAGCAGCTTGGGCACACAAACTGGAAACACCATATATTTT
>TRBJ2-7|NA|TRBV28|few
CASTPGHTYEQYF
TGTGCCAGCACTCCGGGACATACCTACGAGCAGTACTTC
>TRBJ1-2|NA|TRBV7-9|few
CASSGLGRRDYGYTF
TGTGCCAGCAGCGGCTTGGGCAGGAGGGACTATGGCTACACCTTC
>TRBJ2-1|NA|TRBV11-2|NA
CASSLVGTRSSYNEQFF
TGTGCCAGCAGCTTAGTAGGGACCCGGAGCTCCTACAATGAGCAGTTCTTC
>TRBJ2-7|NA|TRBV4-1|NA
CASSRNLGSYEQYF
TGCGCCAGCAGCCGGAACTTGGGTTCCTACGAGCAGTACTTC
>TRBJ2-7|NA|TRBV10-3|few
CAISESNEYEQYF
TGTGCCATCAGTGAGTCGAACGAGTACGAGCAGTACTTC
>TRBJ2-7|NA|TRBV13|few
CASSPRGATYEQYF
TGTGCCAGCAGCCCCCGAGGCGCAACCTACGAGCAGTACTTC
>TRBJ1-1|NA|TRBV7-9|few
CASSLAAGTAEAFF
TGTGCCAGCAGCTTAGCGGCGGGGACTGCTGAAGCTTTCTTT
>TRBJ2-3|TRBD1|TRBV9|few
CASSEPRDSTTDTQYF
TGTGCCAGCAGTGAACCCCGGGACAGCACCACAGATACGCAGTATTTT
>TRBJ2-7|TRBD2|TRBV4-1|few
CASSQASGRGLYEQYF
TGCGCCAGCAGCCAGGCTAGCGGGAGGGGTCTCTACGAGCAGTACTTC
>TRBJ2-5|TRBD2|TRBV6-1|NA
CASSPPLPGLGSKETQYF
TGTGCCAGCAGTCCTCCGCTGCCGGGACTAGGGTCTAAGGAGACCCAGTACTTC
>TRBJ2-2|TRBD1|TRBV2|NA
CASSEGWAGTGGSGELFF
TGTGCCAGCAGTGAAGGTTGGGCCGGGACAGGGGGCTCCGGGGAGCTGTTTTTT
>TRBJ2-7|TRBD1|TRBV18|NA
CASSYPGQRYDEQYF
TGTGCCAGCTCCTACCCGGGACAGCGTTACGACGAGCAGTACTTC
>TRBJ2-7|TRBD1|TRBV5-1|NA
CASSLETGGAYEQYF
TGCGCCAGCAGCTTGGAAACAGGGGGCGCCTACGAGCAGTACTTC
>TRBJ1-1|NA|TRBV7-9|many
CASSLPPEQAFF
TGTGCCAGCAGCTTACCCCCGGAACAAGCTTTCTTT
>TRBJ2-1|TRBD2|TRBV9|few
CASSVGASGEYEQFF
TGTGCCAGCAGCGTAGGGGCTAGCGGGGAATATGAGCAGTTCTTC
>TRBJ2-5|TRBD1|TRBV5-4|NA
CASSIDPGGQETQYF
TGTGCCAGCAGCATCGACCCAGGGGGTCAAGAGACCCAGTACTTC
>TRBJ2-7|NA|TRBV20-1|few
CSDSAGTSYEQYF
TGCAGTGACTCGGCGGGCACGTCCTACGAGCAGTACTTC
>TRBJ2-3|NA|TRBV11-2|NA
CASSSRGVQPLQYF
TGTGCCAGCAGCTCCCGGGGTGTTCAGCCCCTGCAGTATTTT
>TRBJ2-1|NA|TRBV7-8|few
CASSPNPQRAKGEQFF
TGTGCCAGCAGTCCCAACCCCCAGCGGGCAAAGGGTGAGCAGTTCTTC